This record covers a single TCR beta chain. No antigen is known for it. The data stem from a study of CD8 T cells in Susac syndrome. For the study at large: Active disease was present in roughly 6 of the sequenced Susac syndrome patients, and remission in under 10. Study-level results: Regarding the TCR sequencing and HLA analysis, the study admitted that a relatively small number of individuals were involved. The CD4+ T cell repertoires that were profiled in Susac syndrome showed no clonal expansion.

Per germline, CDR1 LGHDT and CDR2 YNNKEL (reference sequence). The CDR3 contains 13 residues. V shed 4 bases and J shed 3 bases, with 10 bases lying between them. Roughly 0.45 to 1 ug RNA was reverse transcribed with random hexamers. Amplification of the TCR beta CDR3 was carried out by immunoSEQ multiplex PCR, which spanned a total of 54 Vbeta and 13 Jbeta segments. TCRdb analysed the immunoSEQ multiplex PCR reads with MiXCR anew, one entry per CDR3 protein. The sample has over 150,000 distinct CDR3 sequences, 90% to 96% seen once. The sequenced material came from CD4+ T cells from PBMCs. This rearrangement joins TRBV3-1 to TRBJ2-7; D is ambiguous. The sequence was collected from a human donor with Susac syndrome. CDR3: CASSPTGLYEQYF. Written as DNA, the CDR3 is TGTGCCAGCAGCCCAACCGGGCTCTACGAGCAGTACTTC.